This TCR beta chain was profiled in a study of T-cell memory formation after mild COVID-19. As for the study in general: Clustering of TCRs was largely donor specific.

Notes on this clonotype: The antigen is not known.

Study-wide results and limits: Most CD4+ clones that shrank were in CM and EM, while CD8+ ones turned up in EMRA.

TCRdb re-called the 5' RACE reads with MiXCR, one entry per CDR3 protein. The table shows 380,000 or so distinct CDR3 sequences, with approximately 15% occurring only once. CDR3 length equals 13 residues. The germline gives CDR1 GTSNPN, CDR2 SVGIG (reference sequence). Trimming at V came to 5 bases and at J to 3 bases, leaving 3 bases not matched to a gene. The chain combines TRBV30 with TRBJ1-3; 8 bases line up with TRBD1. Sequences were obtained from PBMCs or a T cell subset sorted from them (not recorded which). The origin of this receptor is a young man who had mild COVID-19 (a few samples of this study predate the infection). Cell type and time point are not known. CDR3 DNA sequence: TGTGCCTGGGGGACAGGCGGTGGAAACACCATATATTTT. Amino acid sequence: CAWGTGGGNTIYF.